This TCR beta chain emerged from a study of blood T cell repertoires in COVID-19. From germline, CDR1 is MDHEN and CDR2 SYDVKM. The CDR3 consists of 16 residues. Trimming left V 2 bases short and J 0 bases short, with 11 bases between. Followed over time, Seattle patients had been enrolled while infection was active. Original processing notes: Scientists estimated how many nucleated cells there were by amplifying reference gene primers. The table came from immunoSEQ multiplex PCR; TCRdb's copy has only in-frame clones and leaves some out. For V, J and clone size, that table is used; D and trimming come from the DNA. The sample yields over 250,000 clones, over 75% seen once.

The source is a woman aged 70-85 years with COVID-19, enrolled during active disease. The specimen sequenced was peripheral blood. V is TRBV28 and J is TRBJ1-5, with TRBD1 as a possible D gene (5 bases). The DNA for the CDR3 is TGTGCCAGCAGTTTACCCGGGACTTATAGCAATCAGCCCCAGCATTTT. This codes for CASSLPGTYSNQPQHF.